Listed below are T cell receptor beta chains from one sample, sequenced in a study of technical replicates of blood from several donors. Profiled with immunoSEQ multiplex PCR; TCRdb holds only in-frame clones, not every one. The table lists more than 90,000 clones, more than 90% of them singletons. Source material: T cells isolated from PBMCs. Every receptor here comes from a human donor in good health. Both conserved end residues are part of each CDR3. The D gene is left open where the match is weak. The size entry is marked missing in some rows and otherwise reads once, few, many or a size class.

v_call	clone_size	j_call	d_call	cdr3_aa	cdr3_nt
TRBV10-3	.	TRBJ2-1	TRBD1	CAISLTPGQGVNEQFF	TGTGCCATCAGCCTCACCCCGGGACAGGGGGTTAATGAGCAGTTCTTC
TRBV11-1	once	TRBJ2-5	TRBD1	CASSVPRGSQETQYF	TGTGCCAGCAGCGTACCCAGGGGGAGCCAAGAGACCCAGTACTTC
TRBV9	.	TRBJ1-1	.	CASSSEGQGLTGNTEAFF	TGTGCCAGCAGCTCCGAGGGGCAGGGGCTCACAGGGAACACTGAAGCTTTCTTT
TRBV5-1	.	TRBJ2-1	.	CASSTSQNQWQFF	TGCGCCAGCAGCACATCACAGAACCAATGGCAGTTCTTC
TRBV28	.	TRBJ2-7	TRBD2	CASSKTGLSAQYF	TGTGCCAGCAGTAAGACGGGACTATCTGCGCAGTACTTC
TRBV27	.	TRBJ2-5	.	CASSLSYQETQYF	TGTGCCAGCAGTTTATCCTACCAAGAGACCCAGTACTTC
TRBV5-1	.	TRBJ1-2	.	CASSRTPGDDYGYTF	TGCGCCAGCAGCCGGACCCCAGGGGATGACTATGGCTACACCTTC
TRBV7-9	.	TRBJ2-1	TRBD2	CASLAGTRLNEQFF	TGTGCCAGCCTAGCGGGGACGCGGTTGAATGAGCAGTTCTTC
TRBV18	.	TRBJ2-1	TRBD1	CASTRQGALDEQFF	TGTGCCAGCACAAGACAGGGGGCTTTGGATGAGCAGTTCTTC
TRBV15	.	TRBJ2-7	.	CATRTAGTYEQYF	TGTGCCACCAGAACTGCCGGGACCTACGAGCAGTACTTC
TRBV5-6	.	TRBJ2-1	TRBD2	CASSFNAGLAIDEQFF	TGTGCCAGCAGCTTCAATGCGGGACTAGCGATTGATGAGCAGTTCTTC
TRBV5-6	once	TRBJ2-7	.	CASSLVTSYEQYF	TGTGCCAGCAGCTTGGTTACCAGCTACGAGCAGTACTTC
TRBV6-1	once	TRBJ1-2	TRBD1	CASSVIQGVVAYGYTF	TGTGCCAGCAGTGTTATACAGGGGGTAGTTGCCTATGGCTACACCTTC
TRBV29-1	.	TRBJ2-3	.	CSGEQGTQYF	TGCAGCGGGGAACAGGGAACGCAGTATTTT
TRBV19	.	TRBJ1-5	TRBD1	CASSISPGQGGQPQHF	TGTGCCAGTAGTATCAGTCCCGGACAGGGTGGTCAGCCCCAGCATTTT
TRBV27	.	TRBJ2-7	TRBD1	CASTMGQGANEQYF	TGTGCCAGCACTATGGGACAGGGGGCAAACGAGCAGTACTTC
TRBV6-6	.	TRBJ1-5	TRBD1	CASSSRQGGGNQPQHF	TGTGCCAGCAGTTCCAGACAGGGGGGGGGCAATCAGCCCCAGCATTTT
TRBV15	.	TRBJ1-2	TRBD1	CATSRDKGAGGYTF	TGTGCCACCAGCAGAGATAAGGGGGCTGGCGGCTACACCTTC
TRBV9	once	TRBJ2-3	TRBD2	CASNPAGADTDTQYF	TGTGCCAGCAACCCAGCGGGGGCCGACACAGATACGCAGTATTTT
TRBV14	.	TRBJ2-2	TRBD1	CASSQDWGTARTGELFF	TGTGCCAGCAGCCAAGATTGGGGGACAGCAAGGACCGGGGAGCTGTTTTTT
TRBV5-1	.	TRBJ2-2	.	CASSFNRDPNTGELFF	TGCGCCAGCAGCTTCAACAGGGACCCGAACACCGGGGAGCTGTTTTTT
TRBV7-8	.	TRBJ1-6	.	CASSFISRQYNSPLHF	TGTGCCAGCAGCTTTATTTCGAGGCAGTATAATTCACCCCTCCACTTT
TRBV10-3	.	TRBJ2-7	.	CATLAGVRKGSYEQYF	TGTGCCACTCTTGCCGGGGTCCGTAAAGGCTCCTACGAGCAGTACTTC
TRBV4-1	many	TRBJ1-1	.	CASSQVLWGVQAFF	TGCGCCAGCAGCCAAGTACTTTGGGGGGTCCAAGCTTTCTTT
TRBV5-4	once	TRBJ2-1	.	CASSEAYNEQFF	TGTGCCAGCAGCGAGGCCTACAATGAGCAGTTCTTC
TRBV13	.	TRBJ2-7	.	CASSFQRTVYEQYF	TGTGCCAGCAGCTTCCAGAGGACAGTTTACGAGCAGTACTTC
TRBV7-8	.	TRBJ2-7	TRBD2	CASSFGLAGVSEQYF	TGTGCCAGCAGCTTTGGACTAGCGGGAGTCTCCGAGCAGTACTTC
TRBV6-1	.	TRBJ2-3	.	CATQEPPSSTDTQYF	TGTGCCACCCAGGAACCCCCCTCTAGCACAGATACGCAGTATTTT
TRBV7-9	.	TRBJ2-1	TRBD1	CASSLTRTGYNEQFF	TGTGCCAGCAGCTTGACCCGGACAGGGTACAATGAGCAGTTCTTC
TRBV11-3	.	TRBJ1-1	.	CASSLDFLGRDDTEAFF	TGTGCCAGCAGCTTAGACTTCCTCGGGAGGGATGACACTGAAGCTTTCTTT
TRBV6-1	once	TRBJ2-6	.	CASSGRVHHSGANVLTF	TGTGCCAGCAGTGGCCGGGTCCATCACTCTGGGGCCAACGTCCTGACTTTC
TRBV11-2	.	TRBJ2-5	.	CASSLAGSEETQYF	TGTGCCAGCAGCTTAGCAGGGTCCGAAGAGACCCAGTACTTC
TRBV5-1	.	TRBJ2-2	.	CASSLEGRDGELFF	TGCGCCAGCAGCTTGGAAGGGCGGGACGGGGAGCTGTTTTTT
TRBV11-2	.	TRBJ2-6	TRBD1	CASRRQGAQGANVLTF	TGTGCCAGCAGACGACAGGGGGCGCAAGGGGCCAACGTCCTGACTTTC
TRBV5-8	.	TRBJ1-5	TRBD1	CASSFYRGSNQPQHF	TGTGCCAGCAGCTTTTACAGGGGTAGCAATCAGCCCCAGCATTTT
TRBV9	.	TRBJ2-1	.	CASSVGAIITSSYNEQFF	TGTGCCAGCAGCGTAGGGGCGATCATCACGAGCTCCTACAATGAGCAGTTCTTC
TRBV7-9	.	TRBJ2-2	TRBD1	CASSSRTGTGELFF	TGTGCCAGCAGCTCCCGGACAGGGACCGGGGAGCTGTTTTTT